The 27 T cell receptor beta chains below come from one sample, sequenced in a study of response to subunit inactivated influenza vaccine. TCRdb redid the calling of the RT-PCR reads with MiXCR, one entry per CDR3 protein. This table has around 650,000 distinct CDR3 sequences, around a sixth appearing once. Sequenced material: PBMCs from blood, taken approximately 13 days after vaccination. The receptors come from a man between 45 and 60 years old who received an inactivated influenza vaccine.

The V call is TRBV4-3, the J call TRBJ2-5; D possibly corresponds to TRBD2 (5 bases). Germline CDR1 and CDR2: LGHNA and YSLEER. This CDR3 comprises 16 residues. V shed 2 bases and J shed 0 bases, with 13 bases lying between them. The CDR3 DNA follows: TGCGCCAGCAGCCAAACTAGAAATACGTACCAAGAGACCCAGTACTTC. It yields the protein CASSQTRNTYQETQYF.

The chain recombines TRBV6-1 with TRBJ2-1; TRBD1 matches 8 bases. CDR1 and CDR2 from the germline V gene are MNHNS and SASEGT. V trimming: 6 bases; J trimming: 3 bases; junction bases outside the gene matches: 4. The CDR3 has 14 residues. The CDR3 DNA is TGTGCCAGCAGCCGGACAGGGTACTACAATGAGCAGTTCTTC. Amino acid sequence: CASSRTGYYNEQFF.

This clonotype was seen repeatedly, ten times or more. The chain uses TRBV11-1 and TRBJ2-1; D may be TRBD1 (5 bases). The CDR3 extends over 15 amino acids. V lost 5 bases, J lost 4 bases, and 15 bases lay in between. Germline lookup yields CDR1 SGHAT and CDR2 FQDESV (reference sequence). The chain's CDR3 is CASSQYRINYNEQFF. The DNA for the CDR3 is TGTGCCAGCAGCCAATACAGGATAAATTACAATGAGCAGTTCTTC.

The V and J genes are TRBV20-1 and TRBJ1-6; 7 nucleotides match TRBD1. Per germline, CDR1 DFQATT and CDR2 SNEGSKA (reference sequence). This CDR3 has 13 amino acids. The ends lost 3 bases at V and 6 bases at J; junction bases unmatched: 2. DNA for the CDR3: TGCAGTGCTAGCGGGACAGTTAATTCACCCCTCCACTTT. It translates to CSASGTVNSPLHF.

The chain carries TRBV7-9 and TRBJ2-3; D ambiguous. The germline gives CDR1 SEHNR, CDR2 FQNEAQ (reference sequence). This CDR3 has 11 residues. V lost 3 bases and J 7 bases, leaving 5 bases between the germline ends. Here the CDR3 reads CASSFQYTQYF. CDR3 DNA: TGTGCCAGCAGCTTCCAGTATACGCAGTATTTT. Full variable domain (outside the CDR3, taken from reference TRBV7-9 and TRBJ2-3): DTGVSQNPRHKITKRGQNVTFRCDPISEHNRLYWYRQTLGQGPEFLTYFQNEAQLEKSRLLSDRFSAERPKGSFSTLEIQRTEQGDSAMYLCASSFQYTQYFGPGTRLTVL.

This chain uses TRBV9 with TRBJ2-3, with D perhaps TRBD2 (5 bases). Trimming left V 0 bases short and J 4 bases short, with 12 bases between. The CDR3 consists of 15 residues. Germline V gives CDR1 SGDLS, CDR2 YYNGEE. CDR3 loop: CASSVVASPPDTQYF. The CDR3 coding sequence is TGTGCCAGCAGCGTAGTGGCTAGCCCCCCAGATACGCAGTATTTT.

This chain uses TRBV7-2 with TRBJ2-1, with 11 bases matching TRBD1. V shed 3 bases and J 7 bases; nucleotides not matched to a gene: 5. Germline V gene lookup returns CDR1 SGHTA and CDR2 FQGNSA. The length of the CDR3 is 15 residues. The CDR3 region has the DNA TGTGCCAGCAGCTTCGGGACAGGGGGTGTGAATGAGCAGTTCTTC. It yields the protein CASSFGTGGVNEQFF. The full variable domain, with the rest looked up from reference TRBV7-2 and TRBJ2-1, is GAGVSQSPSNKVTEKGKDVELRCDPISGHTALYWYRQSLGQGLEFLIYFQGNSAPDKSGLPSDRFSAERTGGSVSTLTIQRTQQEDSAVYLCASSFGTGGVNEQFFGPGTRLTVL.

The chain is built from TRBV4-3 and TRBJ2-7; TRBD2 aligns across 12 bases. This CDR3 comprises 15 residues. Germline V gives CDR1 LGHNA, CDR2 YSLEER. V was clipped by 4 bases and J by 4 bases; unmatched bases: 5. CDR3 DNA: TGCGCCAGCAGCCTCCGACTAGCGGGAGAGTACGAGCAGTACTTC. Protein product: CASSLRLAGEYEQYF.

The chain has TRBV5-1 and TRBJ2-3; D may be TRBD2 (6 bases). Trimming left V 4 bases short and J 6 bases short, with 15 bases between. The length of the CDR3 is 14 residues. The germline V gene encodes CDR1 SGHRS and CDR2 YFSETQ. CDR3 sequence: CASSPRLVVDTQYF. CDR3 nucleotide sequence: TGCGCCAGCAGCCCGCGACTAGTTGTGGATACGCAGTATTTT.

The CDR3 DNA follows: TGTGCCAGCAGCTCGTCGACAGGGACCTACGAGCAGTACTTC. Translating it yields CASSSSTGTYEQYF. The V call is TRBV11-2, the J call TRBJ2-7; TRBD1 matches at 7 bases. V shed 4 bases, J shed 2 bases, and the junction held 5 bases outside the gene matches. The CDR3 sequence is 14 residues long. Per germline, CDR1 SGHAT and CDR2 FQNNGV.

The chain joins TRBV12-3 or TRBV12-4 to TRBJ2-3; 8 bases agree with TRBD2. V was pared by 6 bases and J by 4 bases, with 9 bases of the junction left unmatched. This CDR3 has 15 residues. The CDR3 bases are TGTGCCAGCAGCGGGATCGGGGGGGGCGCAGATACGCAGTATTTT. Protein: CASSGIGGGADTQYF.

In its sample, this clonotype was seen a few times. The V gene is TRBV11-2, the J gene TRBJ1-1, with D tentatively TRBD1 (5 bases). The V gene's germline CDR1 is SGHAT and CDR2 FQNNGV. V was shortened by 6 bases and J by 2 bases, with 13 bases between the two germline ends. The CDR3 is made up of 14 amino acids. Here the CDR3 reads CASRLEGINTEAFF. CDR3 nucleotide sequence: TGTGCCAGCAGGTTGGAGGGGATAAACACTGAAGCTTTCTTT. The full variable domain, in which reference TRBV11-2 and TRBJ1-1 provide the parts outside the CDR3, is EAGVAQSPRYKIIEKRQSVAFWCNPISGHATLYWYQQILGQGPKLLIQFQNNGVVDDSQLPKDRFSAERLKGVDSTLKIQPAKLEDSAVYLCASRLEGINTEAFFGQGTRLTVV.

This clonotype was counted at least ten times. The chain links TRBV5-5 to TRBJ2-1; 11 bases align to TRBD2. The germline V gene has CDR1 SGHKS and CDR2 YYEKEE (reference sequence). The CDR3 spans 16 residues. V lost 4 bases, J lost 5 bases, and 8 bases stayed unmatched. CDR3: CASSRYTSGGNNEQFF. In DNA form, the CDR3 reads TGTGCCAGCAGCCGGTATACTAGCGGGGGTAACAATGAGCAGTTCTTC.

The genes are TRBV29-1 and TRBJ2-3; 7 bases match TRBD2. The CDR3 is 14 amino acids. V lost 3 bases to trimming and J lost 5 bases; unmatched junction nucleotides: 8. The germline CDR1 and CDR2 sequences are SQVTM and ANQGSEA. CDR3 residues: CSVERGNGVDTQYF. The DNA for the CDR3 is TGCAGCGTTGAGCGGGGGAATGGCGTAGATACGCAGTATTTT.

The sample holds a few counts of this clonotype. The chain combines TRBV3-1 with TRBJ2-3, with D perhaps being TRBD1 or TRBD2 (5 bases each). CDR3 size: 15 residues. Trimming removed 4 bases from V and 2 bases from J, with 13 bases in between. Germline values: CDR1 LGHDT, CDR2 YNNKEL (reference sequence). DNA of the CDR3: TGTGCCAGCAGCCCCGGGACCACCATCACAGATACGCAGTATTTT. Its protein is CASSPGTTITDTQYF.

The genes are TRBV4-2 and TRBJ2-3, with D possibly called TRBD1 or TRBD2 (5 bases each). CDR3 length: 14 residues. The V gene's germline CDR1 is LGHNA and CDR2 YNFKEQ. V was trimmed by 4 bases and J by 6 bases, leaving 14 bases between them. The CDR3 is CASSPGRASDTQYF. The CDR3 DNA is TGTGCCAGCAGCCCGGGACGAGCTAGCGATACGCAGTATTTT.

The table lists this clonotype with a few counts. The chain uses TRBV12-3 or TRBV12-4 and TRBJ1-2, with D uncertain. The CDR3 length is 14 residues. V lost 0 bases, J lost 7 bases, and 12 bases lay in between. In DNA form, the CDR3 reads TGTGCCAGCAGTTTAGCGTCGTGGGGAATTGGCTACACCTTC. It specifies CASSLASWGIGYTF.

This clonotype was observed a few times. The gene calls are TRBV18 and TRBJ2-5; D unresolved. V dropped 3 bases and J dropped 2 bases, with 10 bases sitting between them. CDR1 is KGHSH, CDR2 LQKENI, per germline. The CDR3 totals 14 residues. The CDR3 region has the DNA TGTGCCAGCTCACCGGGTGTTTTACAAGAGACCCAGTACTTC. It specifies CASSPGVLQETQYF.

This sequence joins TRBV12-3 or TRBV12-4 and TRBJ2-7; D gene uncertain. V shed 7 bases and J shed 3 bases, with 13 bases lying between them. CDR3 size: 13 residues. The CDR3 here is CASTKIPDYEQYF. The CDR3 DNA reads as TGTGCCAGCACAAAGATCCCCGACTACGAGCAGTACTTC.

V and J are TRBV15 and TRBJ2-6; TRBD1 matches at 9 bases. J was trimmed by 1 base and V by 8 bases; bases with no gene match: 9. From germline, CDR1 is LNHNV and CDR2 YYDKDF (reference sequence). CDR3 length: 17 residues. The CDR3 loop reads CATSGRGQGSGANVLTF. CDR3 nucleotide sequence: TGTGCCACCTCGGGACGGGGACAGGGATCTGGGGCCAACGTCCTGACTTTC.

The V gene is TRBV5-1, the J gene TRBJ1-2; D gene uncertain. The CDR3 is 15 residues long. V was clipped by 4 bases and J by 0 bases, with 13 bases between them. Germline CDR1 is SGHRS and CDR2 is YFSETQ. The CDR3 loop is CASSPTSVTNYGYTF. CDR3 in DNA: TGCGCCAGCAGCCCCACATCGGTAACTAACTATGGCTACACCTTC.

The gene calls are TRBV5-1 and TRBJ1-1; perhaps TRBD1 as D (6 bases). The germline V gene encodes CDR1 SGHRS and CDR2 YFSETQ. Trimming pared 3 bases from V and 2 bases from J, leaving 14 bases between. This CDR3 has 15 residues. This chain's CDR3 is CASSYGGRRNTEAFF. The CDR3 nucleotides are TGCGCCAGCAGCTATGGGGGCAGGAGAAACACTGAAGCTTTCTTT.

This clonotype was detected a few times. V gene TRBV5-1 combines with J gene TRBJ2-5; D call uncertain. CDR1 is SGHRS and CDR2 is YFSETQ in the germline V gene. Trimming cost V 0 bases and J 5 bases, with 14 bases left between them. The CDR3 consists of 15 residues. The CDR3 sequence is CASSLEDSPAETQYF. For the CDR3, the DNA is TGCGCCAGCAGCTTGGAAGACTCTCCGGCCGAGACCCAGTACTTC.

This chain connects TRBV5-6 to TRBJ2-4; weak D call: TRBD1 (6 bases). V lost 4 bases, J lost 5 bases, and 13 bases lay in between. The CDR3 consists of 14 residues. The germline V gene has CDR1 SGHDT and CDR2 YYEEEE. In DNA form, the CDR3 reads TGTGCCAGCAGCACCCGACAGGACCAAAACATTCAGTACTTC. Encoded protein: CASSTRQDQNIQYF. Drawing the rest from reference TRBV5-6 and TRBJ2-4, the complete variable domain is DAGVTQSPTHLIKTRGQQVTLRCSPKSGHDTVSWYQQALGQGPQFIFQYYEEEERQRGNFPDRFSGHQFPNYSSELNVNALLLGDSALYLCASSTRQDQNIQYFGAGTRLSVL.

This chain uses TRBV29-1 with TRBJ2-7, with D perhaps matching TRBD2 (6 bases). This CDR3 is 11 amino acids long. Germline V gives CDR1 SQVTM, CDR2 ANQGSEA. V was trimmed by 4 bases and J by 9 bases, leaving 13 bases between them. This chain's CDR3 is CSVAGDGGQYF. The CDR3, as DNA: TGCAGCGTTGCGGGAGACGGTGGGCAGTACTTC.

The chain recombines TRBV6-1 with TRBJ1-2; D gene ambiguous. From germline, CDR1 is MNHNS and CDR2 SASEGT. The CDR3 has 12 amino acids. V gave up 8 bases and J gave up 1 base, with 8 bases separating them. Here the CDR3 reads CASQSFNYGYTF. CDR3 bases: TGTGCCAGCCAGAGCTTTAACTATGGCTACACCTTC.

The chain has TRBV5-1 and TRBJ2-7; 7 bases match TRBD1. This CDR3 spans 15 amino acids. The ends lost 0 bases at V and 2 bases at J; junction bases unmatched: 5. CDR1 is SGHRS and CDR2 is YFSETQ in the germline V gene. As DNA, the CDR3 is TGCGCCAGCAGCTTGGTGAGACAGGGCCCCTACGAGCAGTACTTC. It codes for CASSLVRQGPYEQYF. The full variable domain, rest sourced from reference TRBV5-1 and TRBJ2-7, is KAGVTQTPRYLIKTRGQQVTLSCSPISGHRSVSWYQQTPGQGLQFLFEYFSETQRNKGNFPGRFSGRQFSNSRSEMNVSTLELGDSALYLCASSLVRQGPYEQYFGPGTRLTVT.